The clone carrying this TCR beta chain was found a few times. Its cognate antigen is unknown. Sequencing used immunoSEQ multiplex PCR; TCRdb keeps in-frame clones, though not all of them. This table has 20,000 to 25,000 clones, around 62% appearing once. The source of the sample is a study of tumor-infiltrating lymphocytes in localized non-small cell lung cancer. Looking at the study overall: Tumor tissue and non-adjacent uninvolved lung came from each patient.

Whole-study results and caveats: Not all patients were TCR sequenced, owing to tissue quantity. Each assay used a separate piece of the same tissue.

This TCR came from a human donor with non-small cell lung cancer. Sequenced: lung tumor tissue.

CDR3 region: CASSEEVAASSYEQYF. The CDR3 coding sequence is TGTGCCAGCAGTGAAGAGGTAGCGGCCAGCTCCTACGAGCAGTACTTC. The chain recombines TRBV6-1 with TRBJ2-7, with D perhaps TRBD2 (6 bases). With 1 base removed from V and 0 bases from J, the gap between germline ends came to 13 bases. The V gene's germline CDR1 is MNHNS and CDR2 SASEGT. The CDR3 sequence is 16 residues long.